This paragraph covers one T cell receptor (beta chain) sequence. As yet, its antigen is unknown. This record comes from a study of beta chain features in type 1 diabetes. Overall study findings and caveats: Shorter TCRB CDR3s, moderately but significantly so, were found in Type 1 diabetes patients in all four CD4+ subsets.

Germline V gene data show CDR1 as SQVTM and CDR2 as ANQGSEA. Germline trimming cut 0 bases from V and 4 bases from J; bases unmatched to any gene: 4. This CDR3 is built from 15 residues. Of the isolated RNA, all was reverse transcribed, and so the sequenced material was expressed TCRB transcripts. TCRdb's table, derived via immunoSEQ multiplex PCR, lists solely in-frame clones and lacks some. Among 240,000 or so clones listed, about 20% were seen once. The rearrangement uses TRBV29-1 and TRBJ2-4, with 9 nucleotides matching TRBD1. The sequencing input was naive CD4+ T cells from blood. This TCR was recovered from a woman between 40 and 55 years old with type 1 diabetes. The CDR3 spells CSVEEVDRGKNIQYF. In DNA form, the CDR3 reads TGCAGCGTTGAAGAGGTGGACAGGGGAAAAAACATTCAGTACTTC.